This T cell receptor beta chain stems from a study of control samples from healthy donors and cancer patients. Some clones are missing from TCRdb's copy, which holds only in-frame ones; the method was immunoSEQ multiplex PCR. The sample lists more than 45,000 clones, about 91% occurring once. Per the germline V gene, CDR1 is MGHRA and CDR2 is YSYEKL. This CDR3 region has 13 residues. V was cut by 4 bases and J by 0 bases, with 6 bases left in between. The source of this sequence is a man aged 25 to 40 with colorectal cancer. The genes are TRBV4-1 and TRBJ1-1; D is ambiguous. Sample: PBMCs. CDR3 region: CASSPQVNTEAFF. The CDR3 DNA reads as TGCGCCAGCAGCCCCCAGGTGAACACTGAAGCTTTCTTT.